This T cell receptor beta chain originates from a study of cytomegalovirus exposure and HLA in healthy donors. Overall study: Unique TCRs from HLA-typed donors, 80 million to 90 million of them, were held in an early data release. Whole-study findings and limits: The authors judged a highly shared variant cluster likely a sequencing artifact. Highest at DRB1 and lowest at HLA-C, TCR association rates differed among HLA loci in a later analysis.

This CDR3 is built from 11 residues. The germline V and J ends were trimmed by 2 bases and 8 bases, with 7 bases remaining between them. The germline gives CDR1 GTSNPN, CDR2 SVGIG (reference sequence). Amplification used 60 Vbeta primers and 13 Jbeta primers. Authors' methods: Among the unique TCR beta chains that a later analysis counted, about 81 million in all, about 12 million were shared. Repertoires were generated with immunoSEQ multiplex PCR, while TCRdb's copy carries only in-frame clones and drops some. That table supplies the V and J calls and clone size; D and trimming were determined from the DNA. The sample records some 130,000 clones, around 85% being singletons. About this clone itself: Its antigen remains unknown.

The receptor was isolated from a boy younger than 18 in good health and CMV-seronegative. The material sequenced was PBMCs. V and J are TRBV30 and TRBJ1-3, with D unresolved. CDR3 in DNA: TGTGCCTGGAGTTGGCCCGACACCATATATTTT. It yields the protein CAWSWPDTIYF.